This record concerns one T cell receptor beta chain sequence. Antigen: not known. Other nucleotide sequences in the sample specify the same CDR3. Profiling relied on immunoSEQ multiplex PCR, and the TCRdb table lists in-frame clones only, not all of them. The sample has over 150,000 clones, 85% to 90% seen once. Germline-derived CDR1 and CDR2 are MNHEY and SMNVEV (reference sequence). This CDR3 is built from 13 residues. V shed 3 bases and J shed 3 bases, with 3 bases lying between them. These data are taken from a study of cytomegalovirus exposure and HLA in healthy donors. Regarding the study as a whole: Published work reported that the classifier diagnosed cytomegalovirus status with high specificity and sensitivity. The study designated 150 or so TCR beta chains cytomegalovirus-associated.

V gene TRBV27 combines with J gene TRBJ2-6; the D is unclear. Sequenced material: PBMCs. The source is a woman aged 25 to 45 in good health and CMV-seronegative. The DNA for the CDR3 is TGTGCCAGCAGTTTTAGTGGGGCCAACGTCCTGACTTTC. Translation: CASSFSGANVLTF.